The 11 T cell receptor beta chains below all came from one sample that was sequenced in a study of T cell repertoires in aging, cancer and after chemotherapy. Rearranged V-D-J TRB sequences were amplified with a mixed TRB-A/B primer pool. TCRdb ran MiXCR on the multiplex PCR reads and lists one entry per CDR3 protein. The sample has 10,000 to 11,000 distinct CDR3 sequences; roughly two fifths are singletons. Amplification of TCR beta used genomic DNA extracted from peripheral blood. Sequenced material: blood. These receptors originate from a human donor in good health.

The gene calls are TRBV5-1 and TRBJ2-3; no clear D gene. Germline lookup yields CDR1 SGHRS and CDR2 YFSETQ. The V and J ends lost 1 base and 5 bases respectively, with 11 bases between them. The CDR3 spans 14 residues. CDR3: CASSLFSTVDTQYF. Here the CDR3 DNA reads TGCGCCAGCAGCTTGTTCAGTACTGTAGATACGCAGTATTTT.

The V call is TRBV30, the J call TRBJ2-4; 13 bases agree with TRBD2. The germline CDR1 and CDR2 sequences are GTSNPN and SVGIG (reference sequence). Losses at the gene ends were 2 bases for V and 1 base for J; bases not matched to a gene: 2. The CDR3 totals 16 residues. CDR3 protein: CAWSPTSGGAKNIQYF. The DNA of the CDR3 is TGTGCCTGGAGTCCGACTAGCGGGGGGGCCAAAAACATTCAGTACTTC.

The chain joins TRBV5-1 to TRBJ1-2, with a possible D match to TRBD1 (6 bases). This CDR3 has 15 amino acids. The germline gives CDR1 SGHRS, CDR2 YFSETQ. The V end was cut by 0 bases, the J end by 8 bases, with 17 bases between. The DNA of the CDR3 is TGCGCCAGCAGCTTGGACAGGGTTGCGTCGGGGGGCTACACCTTC. Its protein product is CASSLDRVASGGYTF.

The CDR3 loop is CAWKRGLGTGELFF. The CDR3 DNA is TGTGCCTGGAAGAGGGGGCTTGGTACCGGGGAGCTGTTTTTT. The V and J genes are TRBV30 and TRBJ2-2; the match to TRBD1 covers 7 bases. The junction had 7 bases not matched to a gene; V was cut back by 4 bases and J by 5 bases. CDR1 and CDR2 from the germline V gene are GTSNPN and SVGIG (reference sequence). The CDR3 has 14 residues. The full variable domain, its missing parts supplied by reference TRBV30 and TRBJ2-2, is SQTIHQWPATLVQPVGSPLSLECTVEGTSNPNLYWYRQAAGRGLQLLFYSVGIGQISSEVPQNLSASRPQDRQFILSSKKLLLSDSGFYLCAWKRGLGTGELFFGEGSRLTVL.

This sequence joins TRBV12-3 or TRBV12-4 and TRBJ1-5, with TRBD1 identical over 7 bases. The CDR3 covers 19 residues. With 4 bases clipped from V and 2 bases from J, the junction kept 17 bases outside the gene matches. The CDR3 protein is CASSSTWGRTGGGNQPQHF. In nucleotides, the CDR3 is TGTGCCAGCAGTTCTACCTGGGGAAGGACAGGTGGCGGCAATCAGCCCCAGCATTTT.

The V call is TRBV7-9, the J call TRBJ2-4; D unclear. CDR1 is SEHNR and CDR2 is FQNEAQ in the germline V gene (reference sequence). The CDR3 consists of 14 residues. Deletions cut 4 bases from V and 3 bases from J, with 10 bases between. In DNA, the CDR3 is TGTGCCAGCAGCTCCGGAGAACACAAAAACATTCAGTACTTC. Translated, it gives CASSSGEHKNIQYF.

The V gene is TRBV7-4, the J gene TRBJ1-2; D possibly corresponds to TRBD1 (5 bases). Germline CDR1 reads SGHVT; CDR2 reads SQSDAQ. Trimming shortened V by 4 bases and J by 7 bases, and 19 bases separated the two germline ends. This CDR3 spans 15 amino acids. CDR3 region: CASSSPRTWGGGYTF. For the CDR3, the DNA is TGTGCCAGCAGCTCCCCTCGGACATGGGGCGGTGGCTACACCTTC.

V gene TRBV5-1 combines with J gene TRBJ2-7; D gene ambiguous. This CDR3 spans 16 amino acids. V was pared by 3 bases and J by 1 base, with 17 bases between. The germline V gene has CDR1 SGHRS and CDR2 YFSETQ. The CDR3 DNA reads TGCGCCAGCAGCTCTTCCACCCAGGTACCATCCTACGAGCAGTACTTC. It translates to CASSSSTQVPSYEQYF.

The chain links TRBV20-1 to TRBJ2-7; 12 bases line up with TRBD1. V lost 7 bases and J lost 4; bases outside the gene matches: 11. CDR1 is DFQATT, CDR2 SNEGSKA, per germline (reference sequence). The CDR3 sequence is 15 residues long. Written as DNA, the CDR3 is TGCAGTGTCACTAGAGGGACAGGGGGCCAGTACGAGCAGTACTTC. Protein: CSVTRGTGGQYEQYF.

This sequence joins TRBV19 and TRBJ1-4; 7 bases agree with TRBD1. Germline values: CDR1 LNHDA, CDR2 SQIVND (reference sequence). The junction had 11 bases not matched to a gene; V was cut back by 5 bases and J by 5 bases. This CDR3 contains 16 residues. DNA for the CDR3: TGTGCCAGTAGTCTACCTCTGGGACAGCCAAATGAAAAACTGTTTTTT. Translated, it gives CASSLPLGQPNEKLFF.

The CDR3 region has the DNA TGTGCCAGCAGTTCCTATTTACTGGACGGCTATGGCTACACCTTC. Translated: CASSSYLLDGYGYTF. The chain carries TRBV27 and TRBJ1-2; D is ambiguous. Trimming took 4 bases from V and 4 from J, leaving 16 bases between them. Germline CDR1 and CDR2: MNHEY and SMNVEV (reference sequence). This CDR3 contains 15 residues.